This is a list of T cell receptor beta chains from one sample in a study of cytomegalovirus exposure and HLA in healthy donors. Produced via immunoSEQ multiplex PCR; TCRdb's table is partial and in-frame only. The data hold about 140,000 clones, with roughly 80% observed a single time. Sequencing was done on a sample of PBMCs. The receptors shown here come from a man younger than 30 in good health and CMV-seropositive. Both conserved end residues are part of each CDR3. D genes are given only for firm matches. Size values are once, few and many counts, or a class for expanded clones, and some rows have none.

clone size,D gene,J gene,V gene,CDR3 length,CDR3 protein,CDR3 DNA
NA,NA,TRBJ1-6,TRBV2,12,CASSGNGGPLHF,TGTGCCAGCAGTGGCAATGGAGGCCCCCTCCACTTT
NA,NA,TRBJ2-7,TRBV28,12,CASSLTDYEQYF,TGTGCCAGCAGTCTCACAGACTACGAGCAGTACTTC
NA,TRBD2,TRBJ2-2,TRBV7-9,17,CASSLPGTSGSVGELFF,TGTGCCAGCAGCTTACCCGGCACTAGCGGGAGTGTCGGGGAGCTGTTTTTT
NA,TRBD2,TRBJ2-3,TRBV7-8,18,CASSPWGGLAMGADTQYF,TGTGCCAGCAGCCCGTGGGGCGGACTAGCGATGGGGGCAGATACGCAGTATTTT
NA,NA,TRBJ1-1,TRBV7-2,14,CASSLGQMNTEAFF,TGTGCCAGCAGCTTAGGACAGATGAACACTGAAGCTTTCTTT
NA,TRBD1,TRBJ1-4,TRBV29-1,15,CSVDMGQGHNEKLFF,TGCAGCGTTGATATGGGACAGGGCCATAATGAAAAACTGTTTTTT
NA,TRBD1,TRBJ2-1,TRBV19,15,CASRGGQGRYNEQFF,TGTGCCAGTAGGGGTGGACAGGGGCGGTACAATGAGCAGTTCTTC
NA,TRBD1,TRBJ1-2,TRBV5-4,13,CASSLAGGYGYPF,TGTGCCAGCAGCTTGGCAGGGGGCTATGGCTACCCCTTC
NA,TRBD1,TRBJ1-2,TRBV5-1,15,CASSLVGQGAYGYTF,TGCGCCAGCAGCTTGGTAGGGCAGGGGGCCTATGGCTACACCTTC
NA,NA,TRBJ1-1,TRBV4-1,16,CASSPRLGSGWTEAFF,TGCGCCAGCAGCCCCCGACTTGGTTCTGGTTGGACTGAAGCTTTCTTT
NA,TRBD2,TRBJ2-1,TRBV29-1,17,CSVHGLAGPSSYNEQFF,TGCAGCGTTCACGGACTAGCGGGGCCTAGCTCCTACAATGAGCAGTTCTTC
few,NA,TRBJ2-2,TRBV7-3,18,CASSLRSSGTANTGELFF,TGTGCCAGCAGCTTAAGGTCAAGCGGAACCGCGAACACCGGGGAGCTGTTTTTT
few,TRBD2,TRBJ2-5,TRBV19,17,CASSMVALAGVKETQYF,TGTGCCAGTAGTATGGTTGCGCTAGCGGGAGTTAAAGAGACCCAGTACTTC
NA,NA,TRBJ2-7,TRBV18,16,CASSPEVAGKRSEQYF,TGTGCCAGCTCACCGGAGGTTGCGGGAAAGAGATCCGAGCAGTACTTC
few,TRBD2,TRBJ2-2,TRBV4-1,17,CASSQDVSGSRSGELFF,TGCGCCAGCAGCCAAGATGTTAGCGGGAGTAGGAGCGGGGAGCTGTTTTTT
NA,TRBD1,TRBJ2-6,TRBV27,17,CASSPGQGFAGANVLTF,TGTGCCAGCAGCCCCGGACAGGGTTTTGCTGGGGCCAACGTCCTGACTTTC
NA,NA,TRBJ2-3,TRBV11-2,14,CASSPGFGTDTQYF,TGTGCCAGCAGCCCGGGGTTTGGCACAGATACGCAGTATTTT
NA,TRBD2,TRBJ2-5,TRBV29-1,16,CSVEFLAGGLGETQYF,TGCAGCGTTGAGTTCCTAGCGGGAGGGCTAGGGGAGACCCAGTACTTC
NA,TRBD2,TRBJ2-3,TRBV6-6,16,CASSFLAGEVTDTQYF,TGTGCCAGCAGTTTTTTAGCGGGAGAAGTCACAGATACGCAGTATTTT
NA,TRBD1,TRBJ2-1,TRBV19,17,CASSIDLEDRVIDEQFF,TGTGCCAGTAGTATAGATCTCGAGGACAGGGTGATCGATGAGCAGTTCTTC
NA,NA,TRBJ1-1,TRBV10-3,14,CAISESLSNTEAFF,TGTGCCATCAGTGAGTCCCTAAGTAACACTGAAGCTTTCTTT
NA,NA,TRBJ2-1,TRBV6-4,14,CASKMDSSYNEQFF,TGTGCCAGCAAGATGGACTCTTCCTACAATGAGCAGTTCTTC
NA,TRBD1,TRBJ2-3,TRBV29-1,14,CSVADRGRPDTQYF,TGCAGCGTCGCGGACAGGGGGCGCCCAGATACGCAGTATTTT
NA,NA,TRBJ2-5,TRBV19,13,CASRQNTQETQYF,TGTGCCAGCCGACAGAACACGCAAGAGACCCAGTACTTC
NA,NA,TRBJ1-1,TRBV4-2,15,CASSLHRVSNTEAFF,TGTGCCAGCAGCTTACACCGGGTTTCGAACACTGAAGCTTTCTTT
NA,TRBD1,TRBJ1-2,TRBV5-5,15,CASSLQGANGYGYTF,TGTGCCAGCAGCTTACAGGGGGCTAACGGCTATGGCTACACCTTC
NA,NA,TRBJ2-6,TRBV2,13,CASTNSGANVLTF,TGTGCCAGCACCAACTCTGGGGCCAACGTCCTGACTTTC
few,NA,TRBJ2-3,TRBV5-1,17,CASSLKGKGISTDTQYF,TGCGCCAGCAGCTTGAAGGGGAAGGGGATTAGCACAGATACGCAGTATTTT
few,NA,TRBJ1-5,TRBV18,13,CASSRQDNQPQHF,TGTGCCAGCTCACGACAGGATAATCAGCCCCAGCATTTT
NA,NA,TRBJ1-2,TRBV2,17,CASSAQTLQGRRYGYTF,TGTGCCAGCAGTGCCCAGACTTTACAGGGAAGAAGATATGGCTACACCTTC
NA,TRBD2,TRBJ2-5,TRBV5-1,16,CASSLMTSGGGETQYF,TGCGCCAGCAGCCTTATGACTAGCGGAGGGGGGGAGACCCAGTACTTC
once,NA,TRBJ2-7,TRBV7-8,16,CASSLLSSTVTYEQYF,TGTGCCAGCAGCTTATTATCTTCTACCGTTACTTACGAGCAGTACTTC
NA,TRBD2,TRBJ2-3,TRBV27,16,CASSLLAGGLTDTQYF,TGTGCCAGCAGTTTACTAGCGGGAGGGCTCACAGATACGCAGTATTTT
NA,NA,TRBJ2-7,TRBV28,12,CASSLNSYEQYF,TGTGCCAGCAGTCTTAACTCCTACGAGCAGTACTTC
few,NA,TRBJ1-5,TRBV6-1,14,CASSRRNSNQPQHF,TGTGCCAGCTCGAGGCGAAATAGCAATCAGCCCCAGCATTTT
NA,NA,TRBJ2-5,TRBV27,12,CASSFSLETQYF,TGTGCCAGCAGTTTCAGTTTGGAGACCCAGTACTTC
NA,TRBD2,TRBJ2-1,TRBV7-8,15,CASTPLAGGPDEQFF,TGTGCCAGCACTCCCCTAGCGGGAGGGCCGGATGAGCAGTTCTTC
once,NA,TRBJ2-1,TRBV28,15,CASSYPGVSSNEQFF,TGTGCCAGCAGTTATCCGGGGGTTTCGTCCAATGAGCAGTTCTTC
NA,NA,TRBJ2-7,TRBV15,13,CATSPGSGYEQYF,TGTGCCACCAGCCCAGGTAGCGGCTACGAGCAGTACTTC
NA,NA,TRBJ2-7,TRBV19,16,CASSMGGGGVFGEQYF,TGTGCCAGTAGTATGGGTGGAGGAGGGGTGTTCGGCGAGCAGTACTTC
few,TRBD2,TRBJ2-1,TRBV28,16,CASSSSGRVNYNEQFF,TGTGCCAGCAGCTCTAGCGGGAGGGTGAATTACAATGAGCAGTTCTTC
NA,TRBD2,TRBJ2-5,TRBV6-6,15,CASSQRLAKQETQYF,TGTGCCAGCAGTCAACGACTAGCCAAACAAGAGACCCAGTACTTC
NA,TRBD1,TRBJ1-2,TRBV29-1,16,CSVAPRSVGTGGGYTF,TGCAGCGTTGCCCCACGGTCGGTCGGGACAGGGGGTGGCTACACCTTC
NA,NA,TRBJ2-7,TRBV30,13,CAWTPNRVGEQYF,TGTGCCTGGACGCCAAACAGGGTAGGCGAGCAGTACTTC
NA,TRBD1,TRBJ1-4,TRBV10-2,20,CASSSRYRDRRRTTQEKLFF,TGCGCCAGCAGCTCACGATACCGGGACAGGAGAAGAACTACCCAGGAAAAACTGTTTTTT
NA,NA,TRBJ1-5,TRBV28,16,CASSRGAGVINQPQHF,TGTGCCAGCAGTAGAGGGGCGGGGGTTATCAATCAGCCCCAGCATTTT
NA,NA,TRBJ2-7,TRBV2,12,CASSYLSYEQYF,TGTGCCAGCAGTTATTTATCCTACGAGCAGTACTTC
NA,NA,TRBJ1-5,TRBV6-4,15,CASSEYRVFDQPQHF,TGTGCCAGCAGTGAGTATCGGGTCTTCGATCAGCCCCAGCATTTT
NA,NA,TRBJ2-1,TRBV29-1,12,CSVEARYNEQFF,TGCAGCGTTGAAGCGCGGTACAATGAGCAGTTCTTC
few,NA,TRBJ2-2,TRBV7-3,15,CASSSHNPNTGELFF,TGTGCCAGCAGCTCGCACAATCCGAACACCGGGGAGCTGTTTTTT